This T cell receptor (beta chain) was documented in a study of post-analysis software for immune sequencing data. Study-wide context: Multiple sclerosis in the patients followed relapsing-remitting, secondary progressive and progressive-relapsing courses. Regarding the study as a whole: When patients were compared with controls, four to six TRBV segments were more frequent, TRBV5-6, TRBV5-1 and TRBV20-1 among them. Compared with controls, patients showed significantly lower normalized Chao1 diversity.

The CDR3 covers 15 residues. Germline assignment: CDR1 MNHNS and CDR2 SASEGT. V was trimmed by 2 bases and J by 2 bases, leaving 10 bases between them. Every TCR beta cDNA library bore unique molecular identifiers. Starting from approximately 1 to 10 million T cells, the study yielded 500,000 or so cDNA molecules. TCRdb itself ran the PCR reads through MiXCR, one entry per CDR3 protein. Counted here are fewer than 850,000 distinct CDR3 sequences, about 27% occurring once; the ten biggest clones make up about 0.5%. On this clonotype: Its antigen is undetermined.

V gene TRBV6-1 combines with J gene TRBJ1-5, with D unclear. The specimen sequenced was blood. The origin of this receptor is a girl aged 10-17 years with multiple sclerosis. The CDR3 nucleotides read TGTGCCAGCAGTGAAACCCGATTCGGCAATCAGCCCCAGCATTTT. It encodes CASSETRFGNQPQHF.